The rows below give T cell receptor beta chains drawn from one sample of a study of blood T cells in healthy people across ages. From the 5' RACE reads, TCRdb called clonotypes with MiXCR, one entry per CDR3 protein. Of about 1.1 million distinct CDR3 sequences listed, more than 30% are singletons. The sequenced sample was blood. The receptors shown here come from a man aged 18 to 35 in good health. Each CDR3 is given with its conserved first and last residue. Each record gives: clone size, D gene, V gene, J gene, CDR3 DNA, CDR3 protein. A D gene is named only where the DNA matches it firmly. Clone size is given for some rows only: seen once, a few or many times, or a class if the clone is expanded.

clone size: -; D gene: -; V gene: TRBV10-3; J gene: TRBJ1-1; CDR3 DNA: TGTGCCATCAGAGCGACCGGCACTGAAGTTTTCTTT; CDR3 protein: CAIRATGTEVFF
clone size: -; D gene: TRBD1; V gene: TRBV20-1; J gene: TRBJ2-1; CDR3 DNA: TGCAGTGCTAGAGATCTCTACGGGACAGCTAATGAGCAGTTCTTC; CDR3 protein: CSARDLYGTANEQFF
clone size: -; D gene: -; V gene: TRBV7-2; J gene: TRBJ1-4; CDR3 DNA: TGTGCCAGCAGCTTATCCTGGGGGCGTGCGGCTAATGAAAAACTGTTTTTT; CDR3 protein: CASSLSWGRAANEKLFF
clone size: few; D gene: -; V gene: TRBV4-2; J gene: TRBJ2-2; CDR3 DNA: TGTGCCAGCAGCCAAGTTCTGGGGGAGCTGTTTTTT; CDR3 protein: CASSQVLGELFF
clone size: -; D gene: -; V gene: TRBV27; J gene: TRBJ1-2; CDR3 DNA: TGTGCCAGCAGTTTATTCGGGGAAGGCTATGGCTACACCTTC; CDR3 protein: CASSLFGEGYGYTF
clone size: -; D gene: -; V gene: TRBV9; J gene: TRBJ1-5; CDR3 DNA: TGTGCCAGCAGCGTGGAGGATAGCAATCAGCCCCAGCATTTT; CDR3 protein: CASSVEDSNQPQHF
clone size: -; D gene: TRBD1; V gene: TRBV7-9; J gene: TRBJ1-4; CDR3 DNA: TGTGCCAGCAGCTTCTACTACGGGACAGAGGCAACTAATGAAAAACTGTTTTTT; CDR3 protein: CASSFYYGTEATNEKLFF
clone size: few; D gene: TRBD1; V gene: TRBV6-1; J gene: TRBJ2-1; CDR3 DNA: TGTGCCAGCAGTGCCTCCGGGCAGGGGGCGGGCAATGAGCAGTTCTTC; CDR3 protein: CASSASGQGAGNEQFF
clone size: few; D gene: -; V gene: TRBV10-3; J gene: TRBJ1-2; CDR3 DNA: TGTGCCATCAGCGCATCCAATTATGGCTACACCTTC; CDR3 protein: CAISASNYGYTF
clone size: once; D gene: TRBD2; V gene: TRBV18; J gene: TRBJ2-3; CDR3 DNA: TGTGCCAGCTCACCCAGCGGGGAGTTCACAGATACGCGGTATTTT; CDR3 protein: CASSPSGEFTDTRYF
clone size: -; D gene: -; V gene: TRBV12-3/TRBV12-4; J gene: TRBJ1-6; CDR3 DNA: TGTGCCAGCACCTTCGGTAATTCACCCCTCCACTTT; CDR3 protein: CASTFGNSPLHF
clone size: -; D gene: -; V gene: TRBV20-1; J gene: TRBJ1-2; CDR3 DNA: TGCAGTGCTAGAGATTTGGGGGAGGGTGGCCATGGCTACACCTTC; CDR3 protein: CSARDLGEGGHGYTF
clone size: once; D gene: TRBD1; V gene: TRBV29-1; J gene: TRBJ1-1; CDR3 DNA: TGCAGCGGAAACAGGGGGACCCACACTGAAGCTTTCTTT; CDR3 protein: CSGNRGTHTEAFF
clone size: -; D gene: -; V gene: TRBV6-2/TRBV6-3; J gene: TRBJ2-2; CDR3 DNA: TGTGCCAGCAGTTACTCTATCGGGGAGCTGTTTTTT; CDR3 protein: CASSYSIGELFF
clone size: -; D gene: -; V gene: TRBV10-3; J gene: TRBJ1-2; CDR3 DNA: TGTGCCATCAGTGAGTCGGGATCACAAGAGACAGGCTACTATGGCTACACCTTC; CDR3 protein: CAISESGSQETGYYGYTF
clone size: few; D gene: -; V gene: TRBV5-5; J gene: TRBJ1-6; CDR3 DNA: TGTGCCAGCAGCTTGGTGGGCAGGGGAAGGAATTCACCCCTCCACTTT; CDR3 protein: CASSLVGRGRNSPLHF
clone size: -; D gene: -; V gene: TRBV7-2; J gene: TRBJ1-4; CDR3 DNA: TGTGCCAGCAGCTGGGTGCTTAATAATGAAAAACTGTTTTTT; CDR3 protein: CASSWVLNNEKLFF
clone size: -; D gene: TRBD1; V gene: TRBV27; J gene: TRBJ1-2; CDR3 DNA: TGTGCCAGCAGTTCCCGGGACAGGGGGCTCGGTAACTATGGCTACACCTTC; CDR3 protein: CASSSRDRGLGNYGYTF
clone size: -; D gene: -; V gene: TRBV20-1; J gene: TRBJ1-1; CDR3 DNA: TGCAGTGTCCCTCCCGGGTCGGCAAACACTGAAGCTTTCTTT; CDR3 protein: CSVPPGSANTEAFF
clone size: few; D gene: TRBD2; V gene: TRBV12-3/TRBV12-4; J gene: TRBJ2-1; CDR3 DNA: TGTGCCATCCTAGCGGGGGGGTCTGGGAATGAGCAGTTCTTC; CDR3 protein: CAILAGGSGNEQFF
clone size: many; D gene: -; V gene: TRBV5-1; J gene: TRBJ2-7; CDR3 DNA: TGTGCCAGCAGTTTCTCTGGGGGGTCCTACGAGCAGTACTTC; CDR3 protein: CASSFSGGSYEQYF
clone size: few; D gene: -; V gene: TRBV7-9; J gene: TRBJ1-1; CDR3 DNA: TGTGCCAGCAGCTTATATAAGGGCGAGGGCACTGAAGCTTTCTTT; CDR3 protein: CASSLYKGEGTEAFF
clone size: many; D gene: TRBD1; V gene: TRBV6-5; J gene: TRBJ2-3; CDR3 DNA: TGTGCCAGCAGCCGGGGACAGAGCACAGATACGCAGTATTTT; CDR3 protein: CASSRGQSTDTQYF
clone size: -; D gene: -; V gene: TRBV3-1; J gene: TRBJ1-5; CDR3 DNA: TGTGCCAGCAGCCGAGTGGCCGACAATCAGCCCCAGCATTTT; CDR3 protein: CASSRVADNQPQHF
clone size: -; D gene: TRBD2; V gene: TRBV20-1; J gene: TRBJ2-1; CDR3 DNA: TGCAGTGCTAGAGACTATCTAGCGGGGTACAATGAGCAGTTCTTC; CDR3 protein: CSARDYLAGYNEQFF
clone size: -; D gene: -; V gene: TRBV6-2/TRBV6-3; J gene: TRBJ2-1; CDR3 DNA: TGTGCCAGCACCCGACAAGGAGTCTCCTACAATGAGCAGTTCTTC; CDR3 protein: CASTRQGVSYNEQFF
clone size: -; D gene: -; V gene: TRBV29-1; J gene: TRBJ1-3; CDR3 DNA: TGCAGCGTGGGGACCTCTGGAAACACCATATATTTT; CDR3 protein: CSVGTSGNTIYF
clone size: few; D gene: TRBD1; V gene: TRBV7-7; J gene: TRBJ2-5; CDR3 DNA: TGTGCTAGCAGCAAGACAGGGGGAAAAGAGACCCAGTACTTC; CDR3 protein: CASSKTGGKETQYF
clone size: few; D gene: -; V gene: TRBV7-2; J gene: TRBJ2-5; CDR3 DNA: TGTGCCAGCAGCTTAGGCCGAGAGGGGACCCAGTACTTC; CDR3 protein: CASSLGREGTQYF
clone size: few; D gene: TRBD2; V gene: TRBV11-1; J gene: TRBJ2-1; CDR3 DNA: TGTGCCAGCAGACAGAAACTAGCGGGGGGCTTCAATGAGCAGTTCTTC; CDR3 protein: CASRQKLAGGFNEQFF
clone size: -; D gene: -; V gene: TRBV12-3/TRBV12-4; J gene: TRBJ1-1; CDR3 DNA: TGTGCCAGCATAGGGACTGAAGCTTTCTTT; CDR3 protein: CASIGTEAFF
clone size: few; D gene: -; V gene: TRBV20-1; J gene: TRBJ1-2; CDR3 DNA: TGCAGTGCTAGTTCGGCAGATGGCTACACCTTC; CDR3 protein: CSASSADGYTF
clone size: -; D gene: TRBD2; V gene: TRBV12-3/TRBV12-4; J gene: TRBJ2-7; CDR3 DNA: TGTGCCAGCAGAATCCTAAGCGGGGGCGGAAGTGGGAAGTACTTC; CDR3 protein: CASRILSGGGSGKYF
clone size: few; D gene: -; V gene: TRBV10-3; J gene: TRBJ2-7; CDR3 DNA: TGTGCCATCAGGAAGGGCGGGGGCCTTCTGGATGAGCAGTACTTC; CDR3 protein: CAIRKGGGLLDEQYF
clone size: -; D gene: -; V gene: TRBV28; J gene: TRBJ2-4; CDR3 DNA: TGTGCCAGCAGTTATTCGGTCACGACCGCAGGCCCAGCCAAAAACATTCAGTACTTC; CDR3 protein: CASSYSVTTAGPAKNIQYF
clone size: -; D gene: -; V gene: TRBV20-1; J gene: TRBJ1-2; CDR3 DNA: TGCAGTGCTAGAGATATTACCCCTTCACTCTATGGCTACACCTTC; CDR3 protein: CSARDITPSLYGYTF
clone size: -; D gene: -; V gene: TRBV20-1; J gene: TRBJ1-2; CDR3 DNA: TGCAGTGCTGCGGCGACCTATGGCTACACCTTC; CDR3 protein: CSAAATYGYTF
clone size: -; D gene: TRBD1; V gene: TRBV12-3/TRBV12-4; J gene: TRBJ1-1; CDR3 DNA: TGTGCCAGCAGTTGGACAGGGACTAACACTGAAGCTTTCTTT; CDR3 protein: CASSWTGTNTEAFF
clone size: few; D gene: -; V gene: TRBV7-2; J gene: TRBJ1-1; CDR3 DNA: TGTGCCAGCAGCTTAGATCCGCAGAACACTGAAGCTTTCTTT; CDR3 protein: CASSLDPQNTEAFF
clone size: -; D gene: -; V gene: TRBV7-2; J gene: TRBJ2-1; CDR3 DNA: TGTGCCAGCAGCTTAGAGGTGACAGCCTTCTACAATGAGCAGTTCTTC; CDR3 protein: CASSLEVTAFYNEQFF
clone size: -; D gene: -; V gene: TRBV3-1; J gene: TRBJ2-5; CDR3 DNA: TGTGCCAGCAGCCAACGACGGCAAGAGACCCAGTACTTC; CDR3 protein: CASSQRRQETQYF
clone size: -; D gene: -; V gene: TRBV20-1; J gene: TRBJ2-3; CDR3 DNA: TGCAGTGCTAGTCCCAGGGGGGCAGTACCGACAGATACGCAGTATTTT; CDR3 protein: CSASPRGAVPTDTQYF
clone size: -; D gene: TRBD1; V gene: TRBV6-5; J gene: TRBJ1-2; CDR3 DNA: TGTGCCAGCACCCGGACAGGGGTTGGCTACACCTTC; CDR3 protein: CASTRTGVGYTF
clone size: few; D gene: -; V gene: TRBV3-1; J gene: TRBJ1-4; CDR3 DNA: TGTGCCAGCAGCCAAGTCAAGAGCCTTATGAAGGAAAAACTGTTTTTT; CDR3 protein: CASSQVKSLMKEKLFF
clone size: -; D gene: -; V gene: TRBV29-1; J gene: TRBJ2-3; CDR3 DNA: TGCAGCGTGGGCCGGCGCCTCACAGATACGCAGTATTTT; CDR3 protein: CSVGRRLTDTQYF
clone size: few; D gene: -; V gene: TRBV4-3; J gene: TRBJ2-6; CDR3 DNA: TGCGCCAGCAGCCAAGAATACGTGGGGCACTCTGGGGCCAACGTCCTGACTTTC; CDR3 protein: CASSQEYVGHSGANVLTF
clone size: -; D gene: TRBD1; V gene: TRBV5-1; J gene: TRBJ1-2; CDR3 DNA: TGCGTCAGCAGTTCACCGGGACAGCCATATGGCTACACCTTC; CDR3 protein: CVSSSPGQPYGYTF
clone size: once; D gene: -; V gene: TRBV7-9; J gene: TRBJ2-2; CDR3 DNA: TGTGCCAGCGCGCTAGGGGACTACACCGGGGAGCTGTTTTTT; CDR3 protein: CASALGDYTGELFF
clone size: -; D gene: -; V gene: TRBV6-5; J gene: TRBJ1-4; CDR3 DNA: TGTGCCAGCAGTAACGGACAGACTAATGAAAAACTGTTTTTT; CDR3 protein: CASSNGQTNEKLFF
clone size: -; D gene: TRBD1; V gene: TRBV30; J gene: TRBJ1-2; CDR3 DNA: TGTGCCTGGAGTGTGGACAGGGACATCTATGGCTACACCTTC; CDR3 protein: CAWSVDRDIYGYTF
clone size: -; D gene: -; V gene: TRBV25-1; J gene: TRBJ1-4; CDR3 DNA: TGTGCCAGCAGTGAATTTGGAGGGCCCGGCGAAAAACTGTTTTTT; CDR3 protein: CASSEFGGPGEKLFF
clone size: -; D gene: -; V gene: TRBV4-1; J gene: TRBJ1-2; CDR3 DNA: TGCGCCAGCAGCCAAGATTCGGGGCGGGGCTACACCTTC; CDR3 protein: CASSQDSGRGYTF
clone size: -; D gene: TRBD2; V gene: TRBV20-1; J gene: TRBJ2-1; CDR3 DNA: TGCAGTGCCTCGGCGGCTAGCGGGGGCTCCTACAATGAGCAGTTCTTC; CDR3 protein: CSASAASGGSYNEQFF
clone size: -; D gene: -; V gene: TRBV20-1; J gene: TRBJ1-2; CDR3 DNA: TGCAGTGCTAGCCCCGGGCAGGGAGGCGGCTACACCTTC; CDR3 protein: CSASPGQGGGYTF
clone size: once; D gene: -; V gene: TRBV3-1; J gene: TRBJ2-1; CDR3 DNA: TGTGCCAGCAGCCAAGATCTAACTGGAGGGGGCCACAATGAGCAGTTCTTC; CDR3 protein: CASSQDLTGGGHNEQFF
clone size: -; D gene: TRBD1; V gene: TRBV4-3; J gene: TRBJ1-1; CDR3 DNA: TGCGCCAGCAGCCAAGACGGAGCCGGGACAGGGGACATGAACACTGAAGCTTTCTTT; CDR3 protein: CASSQDGAGTGDMNTEAFF
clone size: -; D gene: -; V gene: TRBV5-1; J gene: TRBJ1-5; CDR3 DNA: TGCGCCAGCAGCCCCGAAGACAGATCTGGGCCCCAGCATTTT; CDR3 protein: CASSPEDRSGPQHF
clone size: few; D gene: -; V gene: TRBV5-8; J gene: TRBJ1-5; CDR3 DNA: TGTGCCAGCAGCTTGGGGACCACGACTAGCAATCAGCCCCAGCATTTT; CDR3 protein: CASSLGTTTSNQPQHF